The clone carrying this T cell receptor beta chain was found a few times. The CDR3 contains 15 residues. The ends were cut back, 5 bases at V and 2 bases at J, with 16 bases in the middle. The germline gives CDR1 SGHNT, CDR2 YENEEA. The data originate from a study of OX40 agonist ivuxolimab in advanced cancers. Study overall: Subjects had a mean age of about 61 years, with a range of roughly 23 to 80; 82.7% were male.

Here immunoSEQ multiplex PCR was the method, and the copy in TCRdb shows in-frame clones only, minus some. The sample lists approximately 35,000 clones; about 92% were seen once. Sequences were derived from CD4+ or CD8+ T cells sorted from blood, sampled in a trial of the OX40 agonist ivuxolimab. V is TRBV11-3 and J is TRBJ2-7, with TRBD2 as a possible D gene (5 bases). This sequence originates from an adult with an advanced solid tumor such as melanoma, head and neck, liver or kidney cancer. Here the CDR3 reads CASSPFGSGPYEQYF. The CDR3 bases are TGTGCCAGCAGCCCCTTTGGGAGCGGCCCCTACGAGCAGTACTTC. Full variable domain (rest looked up from reference TRBV11-3 and TRBJ2-7): EAGVVQSPRYKIIEKKQPVAFWCNPISGHNTLYWYLQNLGQGPELLIRYENEEAVDDSQLPKDRFSAERLKGVDSTLKIQPAELGDSAVYLCASSPFGSGPYEQYFGPGTRLTVT.